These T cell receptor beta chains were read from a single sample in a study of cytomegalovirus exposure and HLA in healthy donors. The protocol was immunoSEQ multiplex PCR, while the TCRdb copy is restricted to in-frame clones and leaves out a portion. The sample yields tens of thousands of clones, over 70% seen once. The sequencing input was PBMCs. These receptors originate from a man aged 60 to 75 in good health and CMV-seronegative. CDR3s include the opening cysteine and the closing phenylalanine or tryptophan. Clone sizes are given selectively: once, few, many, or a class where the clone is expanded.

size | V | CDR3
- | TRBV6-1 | CASQRSTGGGEKLFF
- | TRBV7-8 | CASSPPEVPVYNEQFF
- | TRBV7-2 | CASSLVQQETQYF
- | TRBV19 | CASSILGGGTDTQYF
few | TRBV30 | CAWRASSYEQYF
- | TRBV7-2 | CASSRTLLIAYEQYF
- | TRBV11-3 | CASSLDPLYEQYF
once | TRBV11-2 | CASSSQGYTEAFF
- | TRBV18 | CASSPAGDVNGYTF
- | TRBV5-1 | CASSLFSTGGRLLYNEQFF
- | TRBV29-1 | CSVAGTATGNTIYF
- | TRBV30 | CAWSGTIKNEKLFF
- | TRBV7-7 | CASSKIGQGNTEAFF
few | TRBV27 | CASRLAGNTDTQYF
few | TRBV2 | CASGTEEKLFF
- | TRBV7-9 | CASSRVLVTEEQYF
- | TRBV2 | CASNRAGTDTQYF
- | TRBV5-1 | CASSLSGDGSPLHF
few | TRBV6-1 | CASSEVFEQYF
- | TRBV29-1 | CSVEEAIEAFF
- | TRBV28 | CASSLLDREETQYF
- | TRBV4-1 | CASSQGQAANYGYTF
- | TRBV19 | CASTEVSGANVLTF
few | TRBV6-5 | CASSYGGGSYEQYF
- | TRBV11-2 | CASSSSTGTGEKLFF
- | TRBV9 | CASSVEGGGSPLHF
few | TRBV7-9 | CSSSLATGVMSQPQHF
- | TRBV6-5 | CASSSSGSYEQYF
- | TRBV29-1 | CSVEVLWGSSNYGYTF
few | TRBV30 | CASRLAGAGDTQYF
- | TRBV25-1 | CASSNPLGAADTQYF
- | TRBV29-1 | CSGRNPGLPTGTEAFF
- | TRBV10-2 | CASRTSGGNNEQFF
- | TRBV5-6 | CASSSDRGVTDTQYF
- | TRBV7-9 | CASSLVVAGYEQYF
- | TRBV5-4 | CASSPEPGPLSYNEQFF
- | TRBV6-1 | CASSLTGRTEAFF
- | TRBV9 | CASSVDQRGTDTQYF
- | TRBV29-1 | CSVDREGTEAFF
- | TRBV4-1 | CASSQDSSGFGYTF
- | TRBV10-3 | CAIEVGGTGELFF
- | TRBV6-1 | CASSEAKENSPLHF